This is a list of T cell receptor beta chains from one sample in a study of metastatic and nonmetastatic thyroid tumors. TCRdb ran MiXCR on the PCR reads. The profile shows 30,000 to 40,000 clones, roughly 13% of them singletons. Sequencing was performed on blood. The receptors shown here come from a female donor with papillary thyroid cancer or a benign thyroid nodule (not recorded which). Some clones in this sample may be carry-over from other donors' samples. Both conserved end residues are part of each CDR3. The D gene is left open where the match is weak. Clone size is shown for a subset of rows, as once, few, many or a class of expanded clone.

CASNAGQRYGYTF TRBV2 many NA
CATRGKDGYTF TRBV24-1 many NA
CASTISGMNTEAFF TRBV10-2 many NA
CASSQAKGLVTDTQYF TRBV4-2 many NA
CASSLGTDTQYF TRBV7-3 few NA
CSARLGTGNTIYF TRBV20-1 many NA
CASIPAIVTGSYNEQFF TRBV12-3/TRBV12-4 few NA
CASSSVSEQYF TRBV7-9 NA NA
CASIVQETGELFF TRBV5-4 NA NA
CSGGTSTGRIGYTF TRBV20-1 many TRBD1
CASSSRRGAFF TRBV28 many NA
CASSLSQPQHF TRBV12-3/TRBV12-4 many NA
CASSLEGGSSTNEKLFF TRBV11-2 many NA
CASKQGANTEAFF TRBV2 many TRBD1
CASSLEGGGASSYEQYF TRBV11-2 NA NA
CASSYAADIDRGPLPGWQFF TRBV7-1 NA NA
CASRRGEGVYEQYF TRBV6-1 medium-sized TRBD2
CASEEKGCGTESFF TRBV28 NA NA
CASSSPPSRRGRYNEQFF TRBV11-3 many NA
CASRSRQGKQYF TRBV6-2/TRBV6-3 few TRBD1
CASRPSGSGPYEQYF TRBV12-3/TRBV12-4 many NA
CASSLTGQGAHEQYF TRBV7-3 many TRBD1
CASSLITGGNTEAFF TRBV5-1 few TRBD1
CASRGQGPGELFF TRBV12-3/TRBV12-4 many TRBD1
CARMTGTTKETQYF TRBV5-1 many NA
CASSFVDGNTEAFF TRBV11-2 many NA
CASSLAGISYEQYF TRBV5-1 many NA
CASSFSGLGATEAFF TRBV28 NA NA
CASSLWVGGGYEQYF TRBV7-2 NA NA
CASSEKQGLAGGPTDTQYF TRBV2 NA TRBD2
CASSLVSSGRASGELFF TRBV5-1 many TRBD2
CASSFETSEIHEQFF TRBV7-9 many TRBD2
CASSLGGPPGPAFF TRBV7-3 many NA
CASHQGVGTEAFF TRBV27 many TRBD1
CASSTADSFTGANVLTF TRBV11-1 NA NA
CASSREGSGRAHNEQFF TRBV4-3 NA TRBD2
CASSLIGNEQYF TRBV28 few NA
CASRTGQFNSPLHF TRBV19 few TRBD1
CATYGGGRGNTIYF TRBV6-1 medium-sized NA
CATSDCPWDRGNEETQYF TRBV24-1 many TRBD1
CASSPGYTGELFF TRBV11-2 many NA
CASSANDRGEQYF TRBV9 many NA
CASSLEQYNSPLHF TRBV7-9 many NA
CASSPGANIQYF TRBV3-1 NA NA
CASSLVPANTEAFF TRBV5-6 many NA
CASSTDPGDTGNTIYF TRBV9 many NA
CASTPPGQGGNEQFF TRBV28 many TRBD1
CASSVTGSYNEQFF TRBV5-4 NA NA
CASSQEARRGYEQYF TRBV4-1 many NA
CASSLTGNEQYF TRBV13 many NA
CASSQDRDGSYEQYF TRBV3-1 many NA
CASSLQLNTEAFF TRBV5-1 many NA
CASSLAPGPQYERYF TRBV12-3/TRBV12-4 NA NA
CASSEDVPPTLYGYTF TRBV27 few NA